The 20 T cell receptor beta chains reported below all come from one sample, sequenced in a study of regulatory T cells in long-lasting Graves disease. Sample time point: newly diagnosed GD, antithyroid drugs for less than 3 months. PBMCs provided the RNA from which the TCR library was made. HTBI primers from iRepertoire and Arm-PCR of CDR3 regions yielded the TCR beta libraries. TCRdb passed the multiplex PCR reads through MiXCR, listing each CDR3 protein once. The repertoire holds approximately 400,000 distinct CDR3 sequences, approximately 15% seen once, with about a sixth in the top ten. The same data also contributed to another study, on T cells in Graves' hyperthyroidism and ophthalmopathy.

The sequencing used peripheral blood mononuclear cells (PBMCs), collected at new diagnosis, from a patient treated with antithyroid drugs. Receptors were obtained from a woman between 25 and 40 years old with Graves disease.

This clonotype was counted ten times or more. This rearrangement joins TRBV12-3 or TRBV12-4 to TRBJ2-1; a weak D match, TRBD2 (5 bases). The CDR3 runs to 19 residues. V was shortened by 3 bases and J by 0 bases, with 21 bases between the two germline ends. CDR3 DNA: TGTGCCAGCAGTTTTCATGTGGGAGCCGGCTCAAGCTCCTACAATGAGCAGTTCTTC. Translation gives CASSFHVGAGSSSYNEQFF.

A few counts support this clonotype. The chain has TRBV9 and TRBJ1-6; 9 bases map to TRBD1. CDR1 is SGDLS and CDR2 is YYNGEE in the germline V gene. Trimming at V came to 2 bases and at J to 8 bases, leaving 2 bases not matched to a gene. This CDR3 comprises 14 residues. CDR3: CASSVTGGDSPLHF. The CDR3 DNA is TGTGCCAGCAGCGTTACAGGGGGCGATTCACCCCTCCACTTT.

The chain joins TRBV4-1 to TRBJ2-1; a weak D match, TRBD1 (5 bases). In germline, CDR1 is MGHRA, CDR2 YSYEKL. Trimming stripped 1 base from V and 1 base from J, with 11 bases between. The CDR3 is 16 amino acids. The CDR3 protein is CASSQGDRGSYNEQFF. CDR3 sequence (DNA): TGCGCCAGCAGCCAAGGGGATAGGGGTTCCTACAATGAGCAGTTCTTC.

V is TRBV11-3 and J is TRBJ1-4; D gene unclear. Between the trimmed V and J ends, which lost 2 bases and 5 bases, there was a span of 6 bases. CDR1 and CDR2 from the germline V gene are SGHNT and YENEEA. The CDR3 has 13 amino acids. As DNA, the CDR3 is TGTGCCAGCAGCTTAATGGGGAATGAAAAACTGTTTTTT. It encodes CASSLMGNEKLFF.

V and J are TRBV30 and TRBJ2-4; perhaps TRBD1 as D (6 bases). Per germline, CDR1 GTSNPN and CDR2 SVGIG (reference sequence). The CDR3 contains 16 residues. V shed 0 bases and J shed 0 bases, with 12 bases lying between them. The CDR3 nucleotides are TGTGCCTGGAGTGTGGGGACATCAGGAGCCAAAAACATTCAGTACTTC. Translating gives CAWSVGTSGAKNIQYF.

The V gene is TRBV29-1, the J gene TRBJ2-6; tentative D call: TRBD1 (5 bases). The CDR3 is 16 amino acids. The V end was cut by 1 base, the J end by 3 bases, with 13 bases between. The germline V gene has CDR1 SQVTM and CDR2 ANQGSEA. The CDR3 loop is CSVEVRTPNGANVLTF. CDR3 nucleotide sequence: TGCAGCGTTGAAGTGCGGACACCGAATGGGGCCAACGTCCTGACTTTC. Full variable domain (remainder filled in from reference TRBV29-1 and TRBJ2-6): SAVISQKPSRDICQRGTSLTIQCQVDSQVTMMFWYRQQPGQSLTLIATANQGSEATYESGFVIDKFPISRPNLTFSTLTVSNMSPEDSSIYLCSVEVRTPNGANVLTFGAGSRLTVL.

This clonotype was observed many times. V usage is TRBV2 and J usage is TRBJ2-1; possible D gene TRBD2, 5 bases. V was cut by 3 bases and J by 6 bases, with 9 bases left in between. There are 13 residues in the CDR3. Germline assignment: CDR1 SNHLY and CDR2 FYNNEI. The CDR3 sequence is CASSERAPNEQFF. CDR3 DNA sequence: TGTGCCAGCAGTGAGCGGGCCCCCAATGAGCAGTTCTTC.

This chain connects TRBV19 to TRBJ2-2; tentative D call: TRBD1 (6 bases). The CDR3 runs 14 residues. CDR1 is LNHDA and CDR2 is SQIVND in the germline V gene (reference sequence). V was trimmed by 6 bases and J by 4 bases, leaving 12 bases between them. The CDR3 protein is CASSLGAATGELFF. The CDR3, as DNA: TGTGCCAGTAGCTTGGGGGCGGCCACCGGGGAGCTGTTTTTT.

This clonotype was observed many times. This rearrangement joins TRBV28 to TRBJ1-2; 7 nucleotides agree with TRBD1. V lost 6 bases to trimming and J lost 3 bases; unmatched junction nucleotides: 4. Germline lookup yields CDR1 MDHEN and CDR2 SYDVKM. The CDR3 runs 13 residues. The CDR3 here is CASSIDRDYGYTF. The CDR3 nucleotides read TGTGCCAGCAGCATAGACAGGGACTATGGCTACACCTTC.

This clonotype was observed a few times. V is TRBV14 and J is TRBJ1-5; D not resolved. Trimming stripped 0 bases from V and 1 base from J, with 19 bases between. The germline V gene encodes CDR1 SGHDN and CDR2 FVKESK. The CDR3 loop spans 19 amino acids. The CDR3 here is CASSQDRVSSIRSNQPQHF. Here the CDR3 DNA reads TGTGCCAGCAGCCAAGATAGGGTTTCGAGTATAAGAAGCAATCAGCCCCAGCATTTT.

This clonotype was detected only a few times. The V call is TRBV6-1, the J call TRBJ1-5, with D perhaps matching TRBD1 (5 bases). V was cut by 2 bases and J by 2 bases, with 7 bases left in between. This CDR3 contains 14 residues. CDR1 is MNHNS, CDR2 SASEGT, per germline. In DNA, the CDR3 is TGTGCCAGCAGTGAATCGGGGGGCAATCAGCCCCAGCATTTT. Translated, it gives CASSESGGNQPQHF.

In this sample, this clonotype turned up many times. The J gene is TRBJ2-2, the V gene TRBV6-2 or TRBV6-3; TRBD2 matches at 7 bases. V shed 6 bases and J 1 base; nucleotides not matched to a gene: 5. The germline gives CDR1 MNHEY, CDR2 SVGEGT. CDR3 length: 15 residues. CDR3 sequence reads: CASSVLAENTGELFF. CDR3 sequence (DNA): TGTGCCAGCAGCGTTCTAGCGGAGAACACCGGGGAGCTGTTTTTT.

This clonotype was seen ten or more times. This chain connects TRBV5-1 to TRBJ2-3, with no clear D. Germline loops: CDR1 SGHRS, CDR2 YFSETQ. V shed 0 bases and J shed 5 bases, with 10 bases lying between them. The CDR3 contains 14 residues. CDR3 sequence (DNA): TGCGCCAGCAGCTTGGCCGGTCGTATAGATACGCAGTATTTT. Translating gives CASSLAGRIDTQYF.

This clonotype has ten or more counts. The chain links TRBV4-1 to TRBJ2-3; no clear D gene. V dropped 0 bases and J dropped 0 bases, with 10 bases sitting between them. Germline V lookup: CDR1 MGHRA, CDR2 YSYEKL. The CDR3 sequence is 16 residues long. CDR3: CASSQERSISTDTQYF. In nucleotides, the CDR3 is TGCGCCAGCAGCCAAGAAAGGTCCATTAGCACAGATACGCAGTATTTT.

This clonotype was observed a few times. This rearrangement joins TRBV19 to TRBJ2-7; D perhaps matches TRBD1 (5 bases). This CDR3 has 13 amino acids. The germline CDR1 and CDR2 sequences are LNHDA and SQIVND (reference sequence). Trimming pared 6 bases from V and 2 bases from J, leaving 11 bases between. CDR3: CASRHRQTYEQYF. The CDR3 DNA is TGTGCCAGTAGACACAGACAGACCTACGAGCAGTACTTC.

Of note for this clonotype: A read error may explain this, as a much larger clone is one base away. The chain combines TRBV20-1 with TRBJ2-7, with 8 bases matching TRBD1. V lost 7 bases to trimming and J lost 2 bases; unmatched junction nucleotides: 10. CDR1 and CDR2 from the germline V gene are DFQATT and SNEGSKA (reference sequence). The CDR3 loop spans 14 amino acids. DNA for the CDR3: TGCAGTGTTACGGGTGGACAGGGACCCTACGAGCAGTACTTC. Protein product: CSVTGGQGPYEQYF.

This clonotype was recorded at least ten times. V gene TRBV6-2 or TRBV6-3 combines with J gene TRBJ2-4, with D unresolved. The CDR3 has 13 residues. CDR1 MNHEY and CDR2 SVGEGT come from the germline V gene. With 6 bases removed from V and 6 bases from J, the gap between germline ends came to 12 bases. The CDR3: CASRVGVGNIQYF. The CDR3, as DNA: TGTGCCAGCAGAGTAGGCGTCGGAAACATTCAGTACTTC.

A few counts support this clonotype. The J gene is TRBJ2-2, the V gene TRBV12-3 or TRBV12-4; perhaps D is TRBD1 or TRBD2 (7 bases each). The CDR3 runs to 14 residues. V was trimmed by 5 bases and J by 6 bases, leaving 13 bases between them. The CDR3 sequence is CASSLQGGAGELFF. The CDR3 DNA reads as TGTGCCAGCAGTCTCCAGGGGGGGGCCGGGGAGCTGTTTTTT.

With respect to this clonotype: Being one base from a much bigger clone, this may be a read error. As the CDR3 is not closed by the conserved phenylalanine or tryptophan, this likely results from a read error. The rearrangement joins TRBV28 to TRBJ2-7, with TRBD1 identical over 8 bases. In germline, CDR1 is MDHEN, CDR2 SYDVKM. The trim removed 5 bases at V and 3 bases at J, leaving 9 bases unmatched. CDR3 length: 15 amino acids. The CDR3 coding sequence is TGTGCCAGCAGTCCCCCGGACAGGGTCAACTACGAGCAGTACTCC. Protein product: CASSPPDRVNYEQYS.

This rearrangement joins TRBV6-4 to TRBJ2-7, with 9 positions matching TRBD2. CDR1 and CDR2 from the germline V gene are MRHNA and SNTAGT. V was clipped by 5 bases and J by 7 bases; unmatched bases: 6. The CDR3 has 13 amino acids. The CDR3 reads CASSMKAGGEQYF. The CDR3 DNA reads as TGTGCCAGCAGTATGAAAGCGGGAGGTGAGCAGTACTTC.